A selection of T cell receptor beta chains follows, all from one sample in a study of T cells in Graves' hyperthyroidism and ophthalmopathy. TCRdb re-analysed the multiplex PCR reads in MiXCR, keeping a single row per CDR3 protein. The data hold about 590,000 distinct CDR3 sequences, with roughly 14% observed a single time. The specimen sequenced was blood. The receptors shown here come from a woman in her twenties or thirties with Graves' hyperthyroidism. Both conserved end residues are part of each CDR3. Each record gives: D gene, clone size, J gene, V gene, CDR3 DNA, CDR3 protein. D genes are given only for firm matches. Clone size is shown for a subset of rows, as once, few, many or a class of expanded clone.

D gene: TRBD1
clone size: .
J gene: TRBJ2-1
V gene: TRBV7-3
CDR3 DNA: TGTGCCAGCAGCTTAAAATTCGGGGGGACAGGGGTACCCAATGAGCAGTTCTTC
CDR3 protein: CASSLKFGGTGVPNEQFF

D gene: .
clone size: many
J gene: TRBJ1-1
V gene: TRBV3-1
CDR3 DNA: TGTGCCAGCAGCACGCTGGGGGCTGAAGCTTTCTTT
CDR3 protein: CASSTLGAEAFF

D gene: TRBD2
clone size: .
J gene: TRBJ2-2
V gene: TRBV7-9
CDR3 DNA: TGTGCCACAGCGACTAGCGGGAGCGTCATCACCGGGGAGCTGTTTTTT
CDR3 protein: CATATSGSVITGELFF

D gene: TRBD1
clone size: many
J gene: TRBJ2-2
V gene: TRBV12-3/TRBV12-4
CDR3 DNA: TGTGCCAGCAGCCTACAGGGGTTCGGGACCGGGGAGCTGTTTTTT
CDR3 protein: CASSLQGFGTGELFF

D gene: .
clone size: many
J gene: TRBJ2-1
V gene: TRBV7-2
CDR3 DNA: TGTGCCAGCAGCTTAGCGCAGGACTTCAATGAGCAGTTCTTC
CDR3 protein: CASSLAQDFNEQFF

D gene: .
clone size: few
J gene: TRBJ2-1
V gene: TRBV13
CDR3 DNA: TGTGCCAGCAGCTTCCGGGATAGCTGGTCCTACAATGAGCAGTTCTTC
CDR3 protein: CASSFRDSWSYNEQFF

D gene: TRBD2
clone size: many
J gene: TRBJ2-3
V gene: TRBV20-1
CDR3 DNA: TGCAGTGCTAGAGTATCAGTAGGGGAGGGAGATACGCAGTATTTT
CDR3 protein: CSARVSVGEGDTQYF

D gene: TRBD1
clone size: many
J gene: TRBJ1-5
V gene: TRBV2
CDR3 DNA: TGTGCCACCCGGGACAGGGGGGATAGCAATCAGCCCCAGCATTTT
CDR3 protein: CATRDRGDSNQPQHF

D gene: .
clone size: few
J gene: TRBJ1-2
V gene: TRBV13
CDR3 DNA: TGTGCCAGCAGCTCGGCGACCGGGAGCCCCTATGGCTACACCTTC
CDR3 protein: CASSSATGSPYGYTF

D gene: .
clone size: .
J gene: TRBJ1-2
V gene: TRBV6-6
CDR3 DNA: TGTGCCAGCAGTTACAGCAGGGCAGGGAACTATGGCTACACCTTC
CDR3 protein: CASSYSRAGNYGYTF

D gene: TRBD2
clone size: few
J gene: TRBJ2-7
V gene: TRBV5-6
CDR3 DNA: TGTGCCAGCAGCTTGAGACTAGCGGGATTGAGCGAGCAGTACTTC
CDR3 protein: CASSLRLAGLSEQYF

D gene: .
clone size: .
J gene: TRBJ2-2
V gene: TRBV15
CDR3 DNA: TGTGCCACCAGCAGCGCAGGGAACACCGGGGAGCTGTTTTTT
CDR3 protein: CATSSAGNTGELFF

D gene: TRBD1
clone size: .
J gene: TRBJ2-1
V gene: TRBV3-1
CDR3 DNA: TGTGCCAGCAGTTCCGGGACAGACCGTTACAATGAGCAGTTCTTC
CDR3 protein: CASSSGTDRYNEQFF

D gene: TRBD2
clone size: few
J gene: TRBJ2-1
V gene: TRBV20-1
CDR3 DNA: TGCAGTGCCCCGGGGGGGATCTCCTACAATGAGCAGTTCTTC
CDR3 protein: CSAPGGISYNEQFF

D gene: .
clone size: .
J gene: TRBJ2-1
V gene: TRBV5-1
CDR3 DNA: TGCGCCAGCAGCCTTCCCTCCGGGATCGTGCTTTTCTTC
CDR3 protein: CASSLPSGIVLFF

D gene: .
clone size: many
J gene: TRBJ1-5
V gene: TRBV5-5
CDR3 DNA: TGTGCCAGCAGCTTCGGAACAGTTGATCAGCCCCAGCATTTT
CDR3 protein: CASSFGTVDQPQHF

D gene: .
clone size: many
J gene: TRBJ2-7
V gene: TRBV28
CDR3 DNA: TGTGCCAGCAGCCCTCCCCCTGTTTCCTACGAGCAGTACTTC
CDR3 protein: CASSPPPVSYEQYF

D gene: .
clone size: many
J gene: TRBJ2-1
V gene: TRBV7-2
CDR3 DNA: TGTGCCAGCAGCTTATCGGGGGCGTCCAATGAGCAGTTCTTC
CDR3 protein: CASSLSGASNEQFF

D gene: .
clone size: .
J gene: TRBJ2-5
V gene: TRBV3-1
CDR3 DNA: TGTGCCAGCAGCCAGGTCCGGGGCCAACTGGCCCAGTACTTC
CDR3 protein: CASSQVRGQLAQYF

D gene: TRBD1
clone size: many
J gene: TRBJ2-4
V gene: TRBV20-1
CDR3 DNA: TGCAGTGCCCCGGGACAGGGGGCGATCATTCAGTACTTC
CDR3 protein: CSAPGQGAIIQYF

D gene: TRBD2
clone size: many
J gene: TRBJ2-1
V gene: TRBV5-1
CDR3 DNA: TGCGCCAGCAGCCTAACCTGGACTAGCGGGAGCCGTGAGCAGTTCTTC
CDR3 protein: CASSLTWTSGSREQFF

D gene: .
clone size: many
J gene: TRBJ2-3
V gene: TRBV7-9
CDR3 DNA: TGTGCCAGCAGCCAAGCCTCAGATACGCAGTATTTT
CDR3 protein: CASSQASDTQYF

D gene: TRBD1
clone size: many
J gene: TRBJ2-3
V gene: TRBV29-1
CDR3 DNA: TGCAGCTCAAGGGACAGGGGGCTCACAGATACGCAGTATTTT
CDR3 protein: CSSRDRGLTDTQYF

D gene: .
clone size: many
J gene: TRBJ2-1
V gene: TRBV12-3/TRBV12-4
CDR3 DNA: TGTGCCAGCAGTCAATCCGGTGGCTCCTACAATGAGCAGTTCTTC
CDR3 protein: CASSQSGGSYNEQFF

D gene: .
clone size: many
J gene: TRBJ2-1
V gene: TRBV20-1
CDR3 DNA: TGCAGTGCTAGAGTTATGAGGGCGGGGCCCTCCTACAATGAGCAGTTCTTC
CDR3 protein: CSARVMRAGPSYNEQFF

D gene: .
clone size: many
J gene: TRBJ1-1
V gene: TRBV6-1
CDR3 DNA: TGTGCCAGCAGTTACAGTGGTTCTCTTTCCGAAGCTTTCTTT
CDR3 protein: CASSYSGSLSEAFF

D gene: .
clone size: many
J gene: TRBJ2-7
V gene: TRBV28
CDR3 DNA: TGTGCCAGCAGCCCCCCGGGGGGCGACTACGAGCAGTACTTC
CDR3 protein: CASSPPGGDYEQYF

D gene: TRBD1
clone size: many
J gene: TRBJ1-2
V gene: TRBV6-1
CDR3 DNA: TGTGCCAGCAGTCGACAGGGTCTGGGCTACACCTTC
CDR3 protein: CASSRQGLGYTF

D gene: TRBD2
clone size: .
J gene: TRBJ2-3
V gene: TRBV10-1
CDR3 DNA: TGCGCCAGCACGGGTAGCGGGGCAGATACGCAGTATTTT
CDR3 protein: CASTGSGADTQYF

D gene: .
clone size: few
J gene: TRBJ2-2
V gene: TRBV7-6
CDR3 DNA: TGTGCCAGCAGCTCCTCCGGGGCTTCTAACACCGGGGAGCTGTTTTTT
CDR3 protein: CASSSSGASNTGELFF

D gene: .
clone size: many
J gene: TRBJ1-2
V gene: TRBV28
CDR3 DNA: TGTGCCTGCGGGACATCCTATGGCTACACCTTC
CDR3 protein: CACGTSYGYTF

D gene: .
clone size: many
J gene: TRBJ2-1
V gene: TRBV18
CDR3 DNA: TGTGCCAGCTCACCCCCGGCGAGAAATGAGCAGTTCTTC
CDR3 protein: CASSPPARNEQFF

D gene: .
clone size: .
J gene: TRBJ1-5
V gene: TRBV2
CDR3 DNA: TGTGCCAGCAGGTCTACAGGTTATCAGCCCCAGCATTTT
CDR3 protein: CASRSTGYQPQHF

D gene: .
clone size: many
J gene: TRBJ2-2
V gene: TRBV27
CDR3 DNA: TGTGCCAGCAGTTTACACAGGGGAGGTACCGGGGAGCTGTTTTTT
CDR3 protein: CASSLHRGGTGELFF

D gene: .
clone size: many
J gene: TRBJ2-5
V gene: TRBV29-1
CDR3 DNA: TGCAGCGTTGATTGGGGGGAGACGACCCAGTACTTC
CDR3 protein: CSVDWGETTQYF

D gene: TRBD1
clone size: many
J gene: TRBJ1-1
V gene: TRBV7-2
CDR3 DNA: TGTGCCAGCAGCTTAGCTAAGGGGGCCGGAGCTTTCTTT
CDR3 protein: CASSLAKGAGAFF